The subject of this entry is one T cell receptor beta chain. These data belong to a study of technical replicates of blood from a few donors. Assay used: immunoSEQ multiplex PCR; TCRdb lists only in-frame clones, some missing. The table lists about 50,000 clones, about 94% of them singletons. V was clipped by 5 bases and J by 1 base; unmatched bases: 7. Germline V gene sequence: CDR1 SGHAT, CDR2 FQNNGV. This CDR3 is built from 15 residues. The chain recombines TRBV11-2 with TRBJ2-5; 7 nucleotides agree with TRBD1. Sequencing was done on a sample of PBMCs. The clonotype was recovered from a human donor in good health. Some clones in this sample may be carry-over from other donors' samples. CDR3 in amino acids: CASSTHRGTQETQYF. The CDR3 DNA is TGTGCCAGCAGCACCCACAGGGGAACCCAAGAGACCCAGTACTTC.